This TCR beta chain was obtained from a study of shared clonotypes between healthy human individuals. Trimming took off 3 bases at V and 2 bases at J, with 10 bases between the two ends. The CDR3 length is 14 residues. The V gene's germline CDR1 is MDHEN and CDR2 SYDVKM. Donors were healthy HIV-negative adults without recent acute infections or vaccinations. This clone was seen once. Libraries were prepared by immunoSEQ multiplex PCR; TCRdb keeps only in-frame clonotypes and omits some of them. The sample lists roughly 700,000 clones; approximately 79% were seen once. The sample comprised memory CD4+ T cells sorted from blood. The subset was: CD45RA-negative fraction. This clonotype originated in a woman younger than 45 in good health. The rearrangement uses TRBV28 and TRBJ1-2; D is perhaps TRBD1 (5 bases). CDR3 sequence reads: CASSFSGPNYGYTF. CDR3 nucleotide sequence: TGTGCCAGCAGTTTTTCAGGGCCCAACTATGGCTACACCTTC.